The 10 T cell receptor beta chains listed next were all sequenced from one sample in a study of CD8+ T cells in alopecia areata. This sample's treatment: oral pan-JAK inhibitor, 5-10 mg twice daily. After isolation, RNA underwent reverse transcription to generate cDNA as the sequencing template. Data came from immunoSEQ multiplex PCR; TCRdb stores just in-frame clones and leaves some out. The sample lists about 200,000 clones, roughly 70% seen once, with 1.3% in the top ten. The sequencing used CD4+ T cells sorted from blood, collected at week 49, from a patient treated with tofacitinib. All receptors come from a human donor with alopecia areata.

This chain connects TRBV29-1 to TRBJ1-4, with D unclear. The V end was cut by 4 bases, the J end by 4 bases, with 13 bases between. This CDR3 is 14 amino acids long. The germline CDR1 and CDR2 sequences are SQVTM and ANQGSEA. The CDR3 sequence: CSVVYKGVNEKLFF. DNA for the CDR3: TGCAGCGTTGTTTATAAGGGCGTTAATGAAAAACTGTTTTTT.

This clone was seen more than once but under ten times. The chain joins TRBV19 to TRBJ2-1; D may be TRBD1 (6 bases). Looked up from germline, CDR1 is LNHDA and CDR2 is SQIVND (reference sequence). Trimming took 4 bases from V and 0 from J, leaving 10 bases between them. CDR3 length: 15 residues. The CDR3 region is CASSTGQSSYNEQFF. CDR3 in DNA: TGTGCCAGTAGTACCGGACAGAGCTCCTACAATGAGCAGTTCTTC.

This clone was picked up one time. CDR3 in DNA: TGTGCCAGCGAGCCGGGACAGGGCGTAAATCAGCCCCAGCATTTT. Residues: CASEPGQGVNQPQHF. The chain links TRBV2 to TRBJ1-5; 9 bases match TRBD1. The germline CDR1 and CDR2 sequences are SNHLY and FYNNEI. V lost 8 bases to trimming and J lost 4 bases; unmatched junction nucleotides: 9. The CDR3 has 15 residues.

This clone was counted a few times. This chain connects TRBV2 to TRBJ1-2; D unresolved. Germline assignment: CDR1 SNHLY and CDR2 FYNNEI. Between the trimmed V and J ends, which lost 7 bases and 1 base, there was a span of 10 bases. The CDR3 runs to 13 residues. The CDR3 DNA reads TGTGCCAGCACGCCTCGGGTTAACTATGGCTACACCTTC. It codes for CASTPRVNYGYTF.

This chain connects TRBV29-1 to TRBJ2-7; TRBD1 aligns across 7 bases. The CDR3 loop spans 13 amino acids. Losses at the gene ends were 4 bases for V and 0 bases for J; bases not matched to a gene: 3. Germline V gene data show CDR1 as SQVTM and CDR2 as ANQGSEA. Written as DNA, the CDR3 is TGCAGCGTTGTTGACAGGGCCTCCTACGAGCAGTACTTC. This sequence encodes CSVVDRASYEQYF.

The sample holds a few counts of this clone. This sequence joins TRBV7-2 and TRBJ2-7, with D unclear. CDR3 length: 12 amino acids. From germline, CDR1 is SGHTA and CDR2 FQGNSA. The V end was cut by 5 bases, the J end by 3 bases, with 8 bases between. CDR3 region: CASSPGFYEQYF. DNA for the CDR3: TGTGCCAGCAGCCCCGGGTTCTACGAGCAGTACTTC.

The chain uses TRBV5-6 and TRBJ2-3; tentatively, D is TRBD1 (6 bases). V lost 2 bases and J 5 bases, leaving 15 bases between the germline ends. Per the germline V gene, CDR1 is SGHDT and CDR2 is YYEEEE. The CDR3 has 15 residues. CDR3 nucleotide sequence: TGTGCCAGCAGCTTTGGGCAGGGGATGGGAGATACGCAGTATTTT. This codes for CASSFGQGMGDTQYF.

The chain recombines TRBV4-3 with TRBJ2-1, with 7 bases fitting TRBD2. Germline trimming cut 3 bases from V and 8 bases from J; bases unmatched to any gene: 4. CDR3 size: 13 residues. CDR1 is LGHNA and CDR2 is YSLEER in the germline V gene. CDR3 sequence (DNA): TGCGCCAGCAGCCATCGAGGACTAGATGAGCAGTTCTTC. Amino acid sequence: CASSHRGLDEQFF.

The chain carries TRBV4-3 and TRBJ2-4; maybe TRBD2 (5 bases). This CDR3 contains 18 residues. CDR1 is LGHNA and CDR2 is YSLEER in the germline V gene. V lost 0 bases and J 0 bases, leaving 15 bases between the germline ends. The CDR3 here is CASSQEEGSVLAKNIQYF. CDR3 in DNA: TGCGCCAGCAGCCAAGAAGAGGGCTCCGTACTAGCCAAAAACATTCAGTACTTC.

In its sample, this clone was seen a few times. V usage is TRBV29-1 and J usage is TRBJ2-5, with D possibly matching TRBD1 (6 bases). The CDR3 consists of 12 residues. CDR1 SQVTM and CDR2 ANQGSEA come from the germline V gene. V was shortened by 5 bases and J by 6 bases, with 13 bases between the two germline ends. CDR3 in DNA: TGCAGCGTTCAGCAGGGGATACAGACCCAGTACTTC. This translates into CSVQQGIQTQYF.